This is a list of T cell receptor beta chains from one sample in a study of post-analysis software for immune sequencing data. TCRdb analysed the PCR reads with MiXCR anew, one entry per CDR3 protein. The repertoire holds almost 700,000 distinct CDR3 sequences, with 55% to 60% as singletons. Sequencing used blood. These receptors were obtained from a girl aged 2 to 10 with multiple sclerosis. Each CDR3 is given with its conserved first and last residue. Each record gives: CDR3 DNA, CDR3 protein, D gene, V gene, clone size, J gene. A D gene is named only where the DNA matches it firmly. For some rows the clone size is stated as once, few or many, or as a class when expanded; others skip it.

DNA: TGCAGTGCCCCCAGACTAGCGGGAGTGACGAATGAGCAGTACTTC; CDR3: CSAPRLAGVTNEQYF; D: TRBD2; V: TRBV20-1; size: -; J: TRBJ2-7
DNA: TGCAGTGTCCGGACTAGCGGGAGTTTGGATACGCAGTATTTT; CDR3: CSVRTSGSLDTQYF; D: TRBD2; V: TRBV20-1; size: once; J: TRBJ2-3
DNA: TGTGCCAGCAGTCCGGGGACTAGCGTGTTTAATGAGCAGTTCTTC; CDR3: CASSPGTSVFNEQFF; D: TRBD2; V: TRBV12-3/TRBV12-4; size: once; J: TRBJ2-1
DNA: TGTGCCAGCAGCGCGGGGACGAGCGGGGCCACAGATACGCAGTATTTT; CDR3: CASSAGTSGATDTQYF; D: TRBD2; V: TRBV7-2; size: -; J: TRBJ2-3
DNA: TGTGCCAGCAGCCACCCCAGACTAGCGGGCAATGAGCAGTTCTTC; CDR3: CASSHPRLAGNEQFF; D: TRBD2; V: TRBV7-8; size: -; J: TRBJ2-1
DNA: TGCAGCGTTGGTGACAGTACCTATGGCTACACCTTC; CDR3: CSVGDSTYGYTF; D: -; V: TRBV29-1; size: few; J: TRBJ1-2
DNA: TGTGCCAGCAGTTCGACTAGCGGGGTTTACTACGAGCAGTACTTC; CDR3: CASSSTSGVYYEQYF; D: TRBD2; V: TRBV6-5; size: -; J: TRBJ2-7
DNA: TGCAGCGTTGAAGATCAGGACTCGACCCTTCAAGAGACCCAGTACTTC; CDR3: CSVEDQDSTLQETQYF; D: -; V: TRBV29-1; size: few; J: TRBJ2-5
DNA: TGCGCCAGCGGATACAGGGACAGCACAGATACGCAGTATTTT; CDR3: CASGYRDSTDTQYF; D: -; V: TRBV5-1; size: -; J: TRBJ2-3
DNA: TGCGCCAGCGCACATCCGGGGGGACTAGCGGGATATGAGCAGTTCTTC; CDR3: CASAHPGGLAGYEQFF; D: TRBD2; V: TRBV5-1; size: -; J: TRBJ2-1
DNA: TGTGCCAGCAGGGGACTAGCGGGAGCCTACGAGCAGTACTTC; CDR3: CASRGLAGAYEQYF; D: TRBD2; V: TRBV6-5; size: many; J: TRBJ2-7
DNA: TGCAGTGCTAGAGGGTCCCCCGCGCTAGCGGGGGACAATGAGCAGTTCTTC; CDR3: CSARGSPALAGDNEQFF; D: TRBD2; V: TRBV20-1; size: -; J: TRBJ2-1
DNA: TGCGCCAGCAGCCAAGAAGCTTCACGCACAGATACACAGTATTTT; CDR3: CASSQEASRTDTQYF; D: -; V: TRBV4-3; size: few; J: TRBJ2-3